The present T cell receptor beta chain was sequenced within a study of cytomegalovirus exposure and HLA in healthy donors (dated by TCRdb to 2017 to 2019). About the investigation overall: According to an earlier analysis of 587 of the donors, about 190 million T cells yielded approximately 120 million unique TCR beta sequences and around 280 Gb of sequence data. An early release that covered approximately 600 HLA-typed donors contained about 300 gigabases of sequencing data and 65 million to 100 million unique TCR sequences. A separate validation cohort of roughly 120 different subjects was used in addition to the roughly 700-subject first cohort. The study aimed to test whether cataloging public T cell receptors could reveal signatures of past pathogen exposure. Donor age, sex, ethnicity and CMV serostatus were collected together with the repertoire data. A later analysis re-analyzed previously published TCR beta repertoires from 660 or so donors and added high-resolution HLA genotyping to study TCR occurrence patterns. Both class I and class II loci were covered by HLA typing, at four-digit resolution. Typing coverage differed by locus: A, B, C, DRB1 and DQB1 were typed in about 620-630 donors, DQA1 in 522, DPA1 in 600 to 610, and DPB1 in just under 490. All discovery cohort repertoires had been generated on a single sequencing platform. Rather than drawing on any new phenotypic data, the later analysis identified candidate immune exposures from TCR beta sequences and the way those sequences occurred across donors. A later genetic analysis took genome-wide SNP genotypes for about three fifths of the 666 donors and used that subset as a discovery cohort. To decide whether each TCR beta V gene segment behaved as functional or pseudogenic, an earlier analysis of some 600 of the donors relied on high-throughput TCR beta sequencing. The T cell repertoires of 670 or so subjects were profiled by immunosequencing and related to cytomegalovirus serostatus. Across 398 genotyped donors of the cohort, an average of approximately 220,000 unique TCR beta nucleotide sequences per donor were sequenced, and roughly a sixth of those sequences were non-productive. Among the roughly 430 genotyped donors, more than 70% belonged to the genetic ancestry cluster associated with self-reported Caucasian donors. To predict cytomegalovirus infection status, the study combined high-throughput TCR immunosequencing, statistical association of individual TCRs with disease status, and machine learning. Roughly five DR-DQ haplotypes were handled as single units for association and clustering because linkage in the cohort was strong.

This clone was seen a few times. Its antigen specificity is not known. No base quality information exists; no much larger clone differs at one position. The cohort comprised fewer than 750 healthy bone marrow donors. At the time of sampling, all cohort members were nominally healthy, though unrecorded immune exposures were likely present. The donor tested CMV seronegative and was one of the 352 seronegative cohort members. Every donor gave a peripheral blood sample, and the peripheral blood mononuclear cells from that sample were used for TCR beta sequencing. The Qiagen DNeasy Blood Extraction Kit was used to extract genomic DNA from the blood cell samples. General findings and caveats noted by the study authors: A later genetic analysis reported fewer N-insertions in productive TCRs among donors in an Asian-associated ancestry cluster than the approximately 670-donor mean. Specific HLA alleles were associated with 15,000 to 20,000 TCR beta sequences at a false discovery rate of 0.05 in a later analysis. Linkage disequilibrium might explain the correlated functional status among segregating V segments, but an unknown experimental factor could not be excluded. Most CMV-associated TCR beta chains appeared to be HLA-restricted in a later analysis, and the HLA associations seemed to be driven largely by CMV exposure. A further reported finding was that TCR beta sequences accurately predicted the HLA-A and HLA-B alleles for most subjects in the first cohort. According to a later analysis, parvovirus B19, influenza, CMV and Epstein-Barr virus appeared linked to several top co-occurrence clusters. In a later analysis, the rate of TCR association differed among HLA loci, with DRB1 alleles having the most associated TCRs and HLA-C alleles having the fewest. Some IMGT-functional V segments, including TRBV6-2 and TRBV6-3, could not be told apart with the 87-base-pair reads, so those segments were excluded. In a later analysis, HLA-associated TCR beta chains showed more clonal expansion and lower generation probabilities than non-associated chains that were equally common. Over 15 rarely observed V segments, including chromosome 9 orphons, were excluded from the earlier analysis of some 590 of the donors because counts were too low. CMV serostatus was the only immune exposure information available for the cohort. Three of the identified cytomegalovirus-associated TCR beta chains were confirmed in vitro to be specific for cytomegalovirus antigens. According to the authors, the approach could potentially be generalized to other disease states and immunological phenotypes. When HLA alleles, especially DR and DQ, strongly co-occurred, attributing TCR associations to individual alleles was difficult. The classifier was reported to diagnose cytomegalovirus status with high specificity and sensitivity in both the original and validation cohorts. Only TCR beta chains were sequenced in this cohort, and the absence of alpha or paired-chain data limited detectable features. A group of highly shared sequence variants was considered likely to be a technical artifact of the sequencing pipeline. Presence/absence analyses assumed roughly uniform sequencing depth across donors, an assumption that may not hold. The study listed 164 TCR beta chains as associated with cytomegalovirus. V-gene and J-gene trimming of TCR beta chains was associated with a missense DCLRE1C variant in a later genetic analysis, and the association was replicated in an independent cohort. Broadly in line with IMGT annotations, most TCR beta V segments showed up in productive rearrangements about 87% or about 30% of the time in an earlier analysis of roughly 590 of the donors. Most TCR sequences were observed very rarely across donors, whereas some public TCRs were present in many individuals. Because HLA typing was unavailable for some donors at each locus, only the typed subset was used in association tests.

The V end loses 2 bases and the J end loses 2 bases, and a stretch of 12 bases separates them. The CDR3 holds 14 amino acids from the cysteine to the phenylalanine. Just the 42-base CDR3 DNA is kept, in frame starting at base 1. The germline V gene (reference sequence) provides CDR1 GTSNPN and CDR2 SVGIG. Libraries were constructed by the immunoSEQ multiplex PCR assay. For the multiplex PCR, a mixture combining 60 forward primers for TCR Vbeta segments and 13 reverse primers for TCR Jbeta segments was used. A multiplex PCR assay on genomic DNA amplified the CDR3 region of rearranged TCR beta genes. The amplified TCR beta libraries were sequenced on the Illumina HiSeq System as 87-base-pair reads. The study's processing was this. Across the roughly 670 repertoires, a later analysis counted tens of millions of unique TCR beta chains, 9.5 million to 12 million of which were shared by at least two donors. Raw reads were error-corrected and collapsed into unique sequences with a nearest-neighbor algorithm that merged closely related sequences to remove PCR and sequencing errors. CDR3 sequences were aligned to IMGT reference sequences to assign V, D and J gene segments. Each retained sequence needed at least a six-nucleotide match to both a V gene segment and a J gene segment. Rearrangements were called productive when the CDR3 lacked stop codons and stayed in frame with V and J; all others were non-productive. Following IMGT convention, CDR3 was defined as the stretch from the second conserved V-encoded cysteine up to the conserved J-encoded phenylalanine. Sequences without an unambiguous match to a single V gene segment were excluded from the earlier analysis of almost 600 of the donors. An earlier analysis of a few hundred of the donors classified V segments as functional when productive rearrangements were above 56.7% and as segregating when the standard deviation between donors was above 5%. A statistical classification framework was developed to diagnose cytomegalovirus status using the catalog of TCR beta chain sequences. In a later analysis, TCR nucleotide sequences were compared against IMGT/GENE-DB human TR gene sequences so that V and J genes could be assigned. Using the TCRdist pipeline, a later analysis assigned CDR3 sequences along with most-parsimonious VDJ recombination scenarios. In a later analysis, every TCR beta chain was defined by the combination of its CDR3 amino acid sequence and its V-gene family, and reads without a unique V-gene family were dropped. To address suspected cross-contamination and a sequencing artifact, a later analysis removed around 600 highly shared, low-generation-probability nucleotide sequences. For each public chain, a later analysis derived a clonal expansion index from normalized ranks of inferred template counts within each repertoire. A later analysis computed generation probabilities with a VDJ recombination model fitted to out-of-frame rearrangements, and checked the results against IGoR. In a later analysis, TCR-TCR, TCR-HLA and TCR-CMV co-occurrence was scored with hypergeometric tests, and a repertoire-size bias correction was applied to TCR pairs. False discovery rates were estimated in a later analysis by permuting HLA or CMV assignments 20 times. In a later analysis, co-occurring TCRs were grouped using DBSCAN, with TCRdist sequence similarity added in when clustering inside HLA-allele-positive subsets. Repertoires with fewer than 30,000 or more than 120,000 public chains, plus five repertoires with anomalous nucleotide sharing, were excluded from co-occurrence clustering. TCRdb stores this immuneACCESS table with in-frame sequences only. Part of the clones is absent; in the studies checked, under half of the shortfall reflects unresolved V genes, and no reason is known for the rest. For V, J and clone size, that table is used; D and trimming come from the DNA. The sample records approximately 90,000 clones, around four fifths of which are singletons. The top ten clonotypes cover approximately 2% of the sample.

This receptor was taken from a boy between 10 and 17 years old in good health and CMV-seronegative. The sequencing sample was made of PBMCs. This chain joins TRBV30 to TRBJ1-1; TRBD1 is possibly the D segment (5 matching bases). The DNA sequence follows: TGTGCCTGGAGTCCGCCAGACAGTAACACTGAAGCTTTCTTT. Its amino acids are CAWSPPDSNTEAFF.